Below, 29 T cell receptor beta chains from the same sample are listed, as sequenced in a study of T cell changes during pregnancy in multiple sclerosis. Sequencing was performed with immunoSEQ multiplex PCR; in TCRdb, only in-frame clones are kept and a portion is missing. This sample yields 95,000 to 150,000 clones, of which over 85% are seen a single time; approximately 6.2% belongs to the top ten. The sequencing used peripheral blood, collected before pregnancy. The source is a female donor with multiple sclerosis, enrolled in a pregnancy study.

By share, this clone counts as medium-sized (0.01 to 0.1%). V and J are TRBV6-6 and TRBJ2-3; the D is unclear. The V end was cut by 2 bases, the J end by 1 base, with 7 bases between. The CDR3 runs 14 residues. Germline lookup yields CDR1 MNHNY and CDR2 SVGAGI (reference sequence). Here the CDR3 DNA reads TGTGCCAGCAGTTACGTTGAGGGCACAGATACGCAGTATTTT. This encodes CASSYVEGTDTQYF.

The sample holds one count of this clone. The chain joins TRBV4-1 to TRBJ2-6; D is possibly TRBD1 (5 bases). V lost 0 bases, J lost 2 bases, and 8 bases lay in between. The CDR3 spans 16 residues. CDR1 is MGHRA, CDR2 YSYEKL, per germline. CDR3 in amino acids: CASSQETAPGANVLTF. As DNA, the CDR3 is TGCGCCAGCAGCCAAGAGACAGCACCTGGGGCCAACGTCCTGACTTTC.

The CDR3 DNA reads TGTGCCAGCAGTTTAAGGCAGGGGATCGACTATGGCTACACCTTC. As protein: CASSLRQGIDYGYTF. The J gene is TRBJ1-2, the V gene TRBV27; TRBD1 might be the D (6 bases). V gave up 2 bases and J gave up 3 bases, with 13 bases separating them. Germline CDR1 MNHEY, CDR2 SMNVEV (reference sequence). This CDR3 has 15 amino acids.

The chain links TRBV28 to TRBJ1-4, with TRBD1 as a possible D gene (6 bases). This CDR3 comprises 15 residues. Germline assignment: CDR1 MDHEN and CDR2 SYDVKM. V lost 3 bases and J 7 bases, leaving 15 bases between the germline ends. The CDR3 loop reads CASSFFVGTSEKLFF. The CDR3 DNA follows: TGTGCCAGCAGTTTCTTTGTAGGGACAAGTGAAAAACTGTTTTTT. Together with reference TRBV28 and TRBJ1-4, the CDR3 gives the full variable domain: DVKVTQSSRYLVKRTGEKVFLECVQDMDHENMFWYRQDPGLGLRLIYFSYDVKMKEKGDIPEGYSVSREKKERFSLILESASTNQTSMYLCASSFFVGTSEKLFFGSGTQLSVL.

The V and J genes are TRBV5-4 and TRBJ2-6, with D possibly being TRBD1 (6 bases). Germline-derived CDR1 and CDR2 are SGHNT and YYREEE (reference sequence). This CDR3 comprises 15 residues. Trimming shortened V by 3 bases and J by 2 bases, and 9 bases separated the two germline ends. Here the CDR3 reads CASSSRGTGANVLTF. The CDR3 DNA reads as TGTGCCAGCAGCTCCAGGGGAACTGGGGCCAACGTCCTGACTTTC.

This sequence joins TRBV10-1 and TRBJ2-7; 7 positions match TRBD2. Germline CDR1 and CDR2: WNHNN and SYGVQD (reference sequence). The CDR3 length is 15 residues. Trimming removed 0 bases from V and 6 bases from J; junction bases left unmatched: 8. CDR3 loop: CASSESGGGYGEQYF. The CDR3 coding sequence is TGCGCCAGCAGTGAGTCGGGCGGGGGATACGGCGAGCAGTACTTC.

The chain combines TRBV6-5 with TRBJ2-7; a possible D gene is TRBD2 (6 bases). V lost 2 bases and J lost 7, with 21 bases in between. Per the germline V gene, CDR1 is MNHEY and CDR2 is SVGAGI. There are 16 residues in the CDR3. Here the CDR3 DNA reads TGTGCCAGCAGTTACGACGGGACGGGGGTGGTGGGGGAGCAGTACTTC. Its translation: CASSYDGTGVVGEQYF.

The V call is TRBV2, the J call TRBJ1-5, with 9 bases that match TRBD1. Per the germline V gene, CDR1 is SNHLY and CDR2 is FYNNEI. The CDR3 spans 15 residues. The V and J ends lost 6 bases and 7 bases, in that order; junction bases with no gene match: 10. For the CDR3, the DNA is TGTGCCAGCAGCCGAATCGGGACAGGGTTACAGCCCCAGCATTTT. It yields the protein CASSRIGTGLQPQHF.

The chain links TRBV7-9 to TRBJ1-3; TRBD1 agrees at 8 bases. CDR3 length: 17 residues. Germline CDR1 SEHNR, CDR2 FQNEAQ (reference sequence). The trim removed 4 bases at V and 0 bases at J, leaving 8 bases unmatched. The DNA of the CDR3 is TGTGCCAGCAGCTCTTCCGGGACAGGAGACTCTGGAAACACCATATATTTT. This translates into CASSSSGTGDSGNTIYF.

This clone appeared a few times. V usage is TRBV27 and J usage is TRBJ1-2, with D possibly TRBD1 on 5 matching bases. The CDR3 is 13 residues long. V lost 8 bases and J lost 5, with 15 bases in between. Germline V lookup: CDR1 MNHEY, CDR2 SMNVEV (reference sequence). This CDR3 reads CASGPREGYGYTF. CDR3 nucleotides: TGTGCCAGCGGCCCCAGGGAAGGATATGGCTACACCTTC.

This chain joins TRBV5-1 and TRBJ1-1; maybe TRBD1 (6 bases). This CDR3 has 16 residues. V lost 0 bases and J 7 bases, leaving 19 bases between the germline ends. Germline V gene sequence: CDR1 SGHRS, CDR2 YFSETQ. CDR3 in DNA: TGCGCCAGCAGCTTGGGCTGGACAGCCCGGGACGGTGAAGCTTTCTTT. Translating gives CASSLGWTARDGEAFF.

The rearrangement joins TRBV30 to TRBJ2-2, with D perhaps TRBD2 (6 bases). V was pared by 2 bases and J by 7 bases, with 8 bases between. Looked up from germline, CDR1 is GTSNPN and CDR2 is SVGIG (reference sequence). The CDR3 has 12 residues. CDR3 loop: CAWSPGVGELFF. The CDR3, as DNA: TGTGCCTGGAGTCCGGGGGTCGGGGAGCTGTTTTTT.

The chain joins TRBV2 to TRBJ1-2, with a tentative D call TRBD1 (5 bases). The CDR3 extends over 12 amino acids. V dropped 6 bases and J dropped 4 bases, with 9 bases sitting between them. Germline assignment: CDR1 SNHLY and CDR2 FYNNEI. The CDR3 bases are TGTGCCAGCAGGGGAACAGGCTATGGCTACACCTTC. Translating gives CASRGTGYGYTF. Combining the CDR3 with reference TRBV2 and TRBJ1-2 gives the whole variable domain EPEVTQTPSHQVTQMGQEVILRCVPISNHLYFYWYRQILGQKVEFLVSFYNNEISEKSEIFDDQFSVERPDGSNFTLKIRSTKLEDSAMYFCASRGTGYGYTFGSGTRLTVV.

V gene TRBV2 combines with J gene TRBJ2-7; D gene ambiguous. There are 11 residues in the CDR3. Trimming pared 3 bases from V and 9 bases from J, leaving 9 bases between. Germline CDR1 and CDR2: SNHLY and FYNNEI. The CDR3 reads CASSDYRGQYF. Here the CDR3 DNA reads TGTGCCAGCAGTGACTATCGCGGGCAGTACTTC.

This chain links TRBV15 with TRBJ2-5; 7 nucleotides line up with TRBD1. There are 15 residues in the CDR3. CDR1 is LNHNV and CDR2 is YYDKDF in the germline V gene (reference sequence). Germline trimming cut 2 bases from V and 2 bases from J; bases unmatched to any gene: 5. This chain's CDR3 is CATSRIRQGQETQYF. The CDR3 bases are TGTGCCACCAGCAGAATAAGACAGGGACAAGAGACCCAGTACTTC.

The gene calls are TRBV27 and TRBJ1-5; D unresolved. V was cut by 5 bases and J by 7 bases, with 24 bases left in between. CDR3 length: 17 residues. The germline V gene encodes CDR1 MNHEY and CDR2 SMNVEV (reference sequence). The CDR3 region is CASSPARRVGREQPQHF. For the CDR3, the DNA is TGTGCCAGCAGTCCCGCCCGTAGAGTCGGTCGGGAGCAGCCCCAGCATTTT.

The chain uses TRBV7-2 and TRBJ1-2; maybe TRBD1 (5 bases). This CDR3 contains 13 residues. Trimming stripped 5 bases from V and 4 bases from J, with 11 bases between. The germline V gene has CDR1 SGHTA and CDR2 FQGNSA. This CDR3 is CASSPDRIYGYTF. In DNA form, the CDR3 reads TGTGCCAGCAGCCCTGACAGAATCTATGGCTACACCTTC.

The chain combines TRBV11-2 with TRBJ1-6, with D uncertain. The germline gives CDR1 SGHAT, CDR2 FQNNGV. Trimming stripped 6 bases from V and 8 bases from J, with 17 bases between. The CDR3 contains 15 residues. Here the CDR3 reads CASSVRGLVDSPLHF. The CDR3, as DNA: TGTGCCAGCAGTGTAAGAGGCCTGGTGGATTCACCCCTCCACTTT.

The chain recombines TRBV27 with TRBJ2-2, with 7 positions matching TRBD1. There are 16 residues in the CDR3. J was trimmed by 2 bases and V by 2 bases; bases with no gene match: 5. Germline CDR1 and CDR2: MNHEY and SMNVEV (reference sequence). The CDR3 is CASSLQGGANTGELFF. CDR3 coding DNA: TGTGCCAGCAGTTTACAAGGGGGCGCTAACACCGGGGAGCTGTTTTTT.

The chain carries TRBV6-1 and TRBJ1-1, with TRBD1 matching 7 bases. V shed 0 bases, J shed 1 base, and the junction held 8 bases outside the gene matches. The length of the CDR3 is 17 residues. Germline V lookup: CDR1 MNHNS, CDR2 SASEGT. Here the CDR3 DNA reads TGTGCCAGCAGTGAAGCAAGGAACAGGGGTGGGAACACTGAAGCTTTCTTT. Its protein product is CASSEARNRGGNTEAFF.

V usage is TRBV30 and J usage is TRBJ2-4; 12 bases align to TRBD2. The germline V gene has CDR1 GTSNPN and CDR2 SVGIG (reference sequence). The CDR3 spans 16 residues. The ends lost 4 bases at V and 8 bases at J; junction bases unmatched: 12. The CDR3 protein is CAWTYGLAGSEDIQYF. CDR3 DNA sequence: TGTGCCTGGACTTATGGACTAGCGGGATCGGAGGACATTCAGTACTTC.

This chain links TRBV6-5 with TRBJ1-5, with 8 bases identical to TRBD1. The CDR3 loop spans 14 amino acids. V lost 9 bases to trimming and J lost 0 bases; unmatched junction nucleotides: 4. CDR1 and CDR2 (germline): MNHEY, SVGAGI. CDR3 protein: CASYRGNSNQPQHF. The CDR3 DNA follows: TGTGCCAGTTACAGGGGGAATAGCAATCAGCCCCAGCATTTT.

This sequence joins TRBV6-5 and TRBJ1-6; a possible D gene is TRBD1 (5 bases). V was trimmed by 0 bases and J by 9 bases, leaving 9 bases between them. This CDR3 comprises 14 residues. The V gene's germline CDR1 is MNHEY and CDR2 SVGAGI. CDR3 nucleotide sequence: TGTGCCAGCAGTTACTCGACGCAGGGTTCACCCCTCCACTTT. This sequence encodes CASSYSTQGSPLHF.

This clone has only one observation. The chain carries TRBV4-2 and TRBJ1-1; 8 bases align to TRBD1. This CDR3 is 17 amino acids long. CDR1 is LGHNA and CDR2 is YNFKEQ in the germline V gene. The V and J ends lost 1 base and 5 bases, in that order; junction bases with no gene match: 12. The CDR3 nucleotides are TGTGCCAGCAGCCAAGTTTCGCAGGGGGCGGGGTGGACTGAAGCTTTCTTT. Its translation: CASSQVSQGAGWTEAFF.

CDR3 protein: CASSLDLRVFPSYNEQFF. CDR3 nucleotides: TGTGCCAGCAGCTTGGATTTACGGGTTTTCCCGTCCTACAATGAGCAGTTCTTC. The rearrangement links TRBV5-6 to TRBJ2-1; D is unresolved. In germline, CDR1 is SGHDT, CDR2 YYEEEE. V gave up 0 bases and J gave up 1 base, with 17 bases separating them. The CDR3 extends over 18 amino acids.

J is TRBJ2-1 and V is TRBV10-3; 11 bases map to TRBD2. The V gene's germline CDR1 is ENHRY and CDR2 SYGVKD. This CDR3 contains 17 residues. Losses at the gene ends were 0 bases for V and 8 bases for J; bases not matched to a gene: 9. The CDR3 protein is CAISESGSGRGMDEQFF. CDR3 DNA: TGTGCCATCAGTGAGTCGGGTAGCGGGAGGGGAATGGATGAGCAGTTCTTC.

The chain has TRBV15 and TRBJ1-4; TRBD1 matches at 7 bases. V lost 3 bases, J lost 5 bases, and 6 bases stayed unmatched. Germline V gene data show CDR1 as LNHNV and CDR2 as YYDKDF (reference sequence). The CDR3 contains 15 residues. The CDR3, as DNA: TGTGCCACCAGCAGGTACGGCAGGGGGAATGAAAAACTGTTTTTT. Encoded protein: CATSRYGRGNEKLFF.

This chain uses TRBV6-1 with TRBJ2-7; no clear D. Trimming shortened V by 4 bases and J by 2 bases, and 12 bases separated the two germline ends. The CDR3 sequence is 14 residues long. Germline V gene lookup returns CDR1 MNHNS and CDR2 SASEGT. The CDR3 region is CASSARQLAYEQYF. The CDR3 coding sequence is TGTGCCAGCAGTGCCAGACAACTTGCCTACGAGCAGTACTTC.

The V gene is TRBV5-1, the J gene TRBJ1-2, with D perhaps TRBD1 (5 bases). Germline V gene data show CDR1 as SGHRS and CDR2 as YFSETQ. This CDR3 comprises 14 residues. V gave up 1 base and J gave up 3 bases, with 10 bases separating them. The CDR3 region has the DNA TGCGCCAGCAGCTTGTCGGGGGACTACTATGGCTACACCTTC. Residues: CASSLSGDYYGYTF.